The source of this T cell receptor beta chain is a study of T cell responses to AZD1222 COVID-19 vaccine. Study-wide findings and caveats: Spike-specific TCRs gained breadth and depth after people received two AZD1222 doses. None of the repertoires were sampled until the peak T cell response had passed. Clonal diversity was possibly underestimated, and white British individuals and females predominated among donors.

Repertoires were generated with immunoSEQ multiplex PCR, while TCRdb's copy carries only in-frame clones and drops some. The profile shows under 200,000 clones, about 90% of them singletons. On this clone: What it recognizes is unknown.

Researchers grouped second doses given at about 4 or about 12 weeks into one pool. The sample consisted of peripheral blood, taken 28 days after the second AZD1222 dose. The TCR sequence derives from an adult who received the AZD1222 COVID-19 vaccine.

CDR3 nucleotide sequence: TGCGCCAGCAGCCAGAACAGGGGAGCCGGAAACACCATATATTTT. Translation: CASSQNRGAGNTIYF. This rearrangement joins TRBV4-1 to TRBJ1-3, with 7 bases identical to TRBD1. V dropped 3 bases and J dropped 4; count of bases not matched to a gene: 6. This CDR3 contains 15 residues. Germline CDR1 reads MGHRA; CDR2 reads YSYEKL.